These 20 T cell receptor beta chains share one sample of origin, sequenced in a study of cytomegalovirus exposure and HLA in healthy donors. Only in-frame clones appear in the TCRdb table, and some are missing; sequencing was by immunoSEQ multiplex PCR. The sample lists tens of thousands of clones, 94% occurring once. The sample taken for sequencing was PBMCs. The source is a woman under 30 in good health and CMV-seropositive.

This chain uses TRBV7-9 with TRBJ2-7, with 7 positions matching TRBD2. The V and J ends lost 0 bases and 2 bases, in that order; junction bases with no gene match: 1. CDR3 size: 14 residues. CDR1 and CDR2 from the germline V gene are SEHNR and FQNEAQ (reference sequence). CDR3 in amino acids: CASSLAGGAYEQYF. The CDR3 DNA follows: TGTGCCAGCAGCTTAGCGGGAGGGGCCTACGAGCAGTACTTC.

This rearrangement joins TRBV19 to TRBJ2-7, with D unresolved. Looked up from germline, CDR1 is LNHDA and CDR2 is SQIVND (reference sequence). With 8 bases removed from V and 0 bases from J, the gap between germline ends came to 11 bases. This CDR3 comprises 13 residues. CDR3 in amino acids: CASCGTPSYEQYF. In nucleotides, the CDR3 is TGTGCCAGTTGCGGCACGCCCTCCTACGAGCAGTACTTC.

This clone came up once. V gene TRBV29-1 combines with J gene TRBJ2-3, with 7 bases identical to TRBD1. V shed 2 bases and J 0 bases; nucleotides not matched to a gene: 11. This CDR3 comprises 17 residues. The germline V gene has CDR1 SQVTM and CDR2 ANQGSEA. This chain's CDR3 is CSVETFLTGPSTDTQYF. The CDR3 region has the DNA TGCAGCGTTGAAACGTTCCTGACAGGGCCTAGCACAGATACGCAGTATTTT.

This chain joins TRBV15 and TRBJ1-4; tentatively, D is TRBD1 (5 bases). CDR1 and CDR2 (germline): LNHNV, YYDKDF (reference sequence). V was shortened by 3 bases and J by 6 bases, with 14 bases between the two germline ends. The CDR3 is 15 amino acids. This CDR3 is CATSSKLGEDEKLFF. The CDR3 coding sequence is TGTGCCACCAGCAGCAAGTTGGGGGAGGATGAAAAACTGTTTTTT.

V usage is TRBV11-2 and J usage is TRBJ2-3; possible D gene TRBD2, 7 bases. The CDR3 spans 15 residues. The V gene's germline CDR1 is SGHAT and CDR2 FQNNGV. V lost 0 bases and J lost 6, with 13 bases in between. CDR3 nucleotides: TGTGCCAGCAGCTTAGATGGGGGGGGCCCCGATACGCAGTATTTT. The encoded protein is CASSLDGGGPDTQYF.

V is TRBV5-5 and J is TRBJ2-3, with unresolved D. Germline loops: CDR1 SGHKS, CDR2 YYEKEE (reference sequence). This CDR3 has 13 amino acids. The V end was cut by 0 bases, the J end by 2 bases, with 4 bases between. CDR3 residues: CASSLAYTDTQYF. Written as DNA, the CDR3 is TGTGCCAGCAGCTTGGCCTACACAGATACGCAGTATTTT. The full variable domain, rest sourced from reference TRBV5-5 and TRBJ2-3, is DAGVTQSPTHLIKTRGQQVTLRCSPISGHKSVSWYQQVLGQGPQFIFQYYEKEERGRGNFPDRFSARQFPNYSSELNVNALLLGDSALYLCASSLAYTDTQYFGPGTRLTVL.

The rearrangement joins TRBV2 to TRBJ2-3; D not certain. The CDR3 is 11 residues long. From germline, CDR1 is SNHLY and CDR2 FYNNEI. V was shortened by 2 bases and J by 7 bases, with 4 bases between the two germline ends. The CDR3 here is CASSEQNTQYF. CDR3 DNA: TGTGCCAGCAGTGAACAAAATACGCAGTATTTT.

The chain uses TRBV4-3 and TRBJ1-2, with 8 bases that match TRBD1. Germline V gives CDR1 LGHNA, CDR2 YSLEER. V lost 2 bases, J lost 8 bases, and 7 bases stayed unmatched. The CDR3 contains 14 residues. The CDR3 DNA reads TGCGCCAGCAGCCAATCCAGGGGGCTACTAGGCTACACCTTC. Protein: CASSQSRGLLGYTF.

The sample holds one count of this clone. V and J are TRBV28 and TRBJ2-3, with TRBD2 matching 8 bases. CDR3 size: 16 residues. In germline, CDR1 is MDHEN, CDR2 SYDVKM. The J segment lost 5 bases and the V segment lost 2 bases, leaving 9 bases of the junction unmatched. DNA of the CDR3: TGTGCCAGCAGTTTAGGTGTAGCGGGGCCCCAAGATACGCAGTATTTT. Amino acid sequence: CASSLGVAGPQDTQYF.

The CDR3 nucleotides are TGTGCCAGTAGTGGAGGGACTAGCGGTGGGACCCAGTACTTC. Amino acids: CASSGGTSGGTQYF. The chain links TRBV19 to TRBJ2-5; 11 bases are a match to TRBD2. The CDR3 spans 14 residues. The V gene's germline CDR1 is LNHDA and CDR2 SQIVND (reference sequence). The trim removed 5 bases at V and 7 bases at J, leaving 6 bases unmatched.

The V gene is TRBV29-1, the J gene TRBJ2-1, with TRBD2 as a possible D gene (6 bases). Trimming removed 6 bases from V and 4 bases from J, with 16 bases in between. The CDR3 loop spans 14 amino acids. The germline V gene encodes CDR1 SQVTM and CDR2 ANQGSEA. CDR3 residues: CSVPGDGDYNEQFF. In nucleotides, the CDR3 is TGCAGCGTCCCGGGGGACGGAGATTACAATGAGCAGTTCTTC.

V and J are TRBV7-9 and TRBJ1-3; D not certain. V dropped 0 bases and J dropped 3 bases, with 6 bases sitting between them. CDR1 SEHNR and CDR2 FQNEAQ come from the germline V gene (reference sequence). This CDR3 spans 14 amino acids. The CDR3 sequence is CASSLAGGGNTIYF. CDR3 DNA: TGTGCCAGCAGCTTAGCAGGAGGTGGAAACACCATATATTTT.

The chain employs TRBV5-1 and TRBJ1-4, with D unclear. Germline assignment: CDR1 SGHRS and CDR2 YFSETQ. The CDR3 has 14 residues. Trimming left V 0 bases short and J 4 bases short, with 7 bases between. Written as DNA, the CDR3 is TGCGCCAGCAGCTTGGACAGTATTAATGAAAAACTGTTTTTT. Protein product: CASSLDSINEKLFF. The full variable domain, completed using reference TRBV5-1 and TRBJ1-4, is KAGVTQTPRYLIKTRGQQVTLSCSPISGHRSVSWYQQTPGQGLQFLFEYFSETQRNKGNFPGRFSGRQFSNSRSEMNVSTLELGDSALYLCASSLDSINEKLFFGSGTQLSVL.

The count of this clone is one. The chain couples TRBV9 to TRBJ2-7; 7 positions agree with TRBD1. J lost 6 bases, V lost 4 bases, and 13 bases had no gene match. The CDR3 has 15 residues. The V gene's germline CDR1 is SGDLS and CDR2 YYNGEE. CDR3 coding DNA: TGTGCCAGCAGCAGAGGGGACAGTAGAGGGGTCGAGCAGTACTTC. This gives the protein CASSRGDSRGVEQYF.

This sequence joins TRBV5-4 and TRBJ2-2; D gene ambiguous. The V end lost 6 bases, the J end lost 3 bases, and 9 bases lay between the germline ends. CDR1 is SGHNT and CDR2 is YYREEE in the germline V gene (reference sequence). This CDR3 spans 13 amino acids. Here the CDR3 reads CASTARDTGELFF. CDR3 in DNA: TGTGCCAGCACCGCCCGGGACACCGGGGAGCTGTTTTTT.

The V and J genes are TRBV2 and TRBJ2-1; the match to TRBD2 covers 10 bases. With 10 bases clipped from V and 3 bases from J, the junction kept 15 bases outside the gene matches. Germline loops: CDR1 SNHLY, CDR2 FYNNEI. The CDR3 runs 17 residues. Here the CDR3 DNA reads TGTGCCACCCCAGACCCAGTAGCGGGGGGTCTCTACAATGAGCAGTTCTTC. Its translation is CATPDPVAGGLYNEQFF.

The chain links TRBV7-2 to TRBJ2-1; TRBD2 matches 7 bases. The germline V gene encodes CDR1 SGHTA and CDR2 FQGNSA. J lost 4 bases, V lost 6 bases, and 12 bases had no gene match. The CDR3 contains 16 residues. This chain's CDR3 is CASRVGMGGQYNEQFF. CDR3 DNA: TGTGCCAGCAGGGTGGGGATGGGAGGGCAATACAATGAGCAGTTCTTC.

This sequence joins TRBV5-5 and TRBJ2-7; tentatively, D is TRBD1 (5 bases). Deletions cut 0 bases from V and 5 bases from J, with 9 bases between. This CDR3 comprises 13 residues. The germline V gene has CDR1 SGHKS and CDR2 YYEKEE (reference sequence). The CDR3 protein is CASSLVGANEQYF. CDR3 DNA sequence: TGTGCCAGCAGCTTGGTAGGGGCCAACGAGCAGTACTTC.

The rearrangement joins TRBV14 to TRBJ2-7; 12 nucleotides match TRBD2. Trimming cost V 2 bases and J 3 bases; bases outside gene matches: 8. Germline CDR1 SGHDN, CDR2 FVKESK. The CDR3 contains 17 residues. The CDR3 DNA sequence: TGTGCCAGCAGCCAACCTAGCGGGAGGGCCAATATCTACGAGCAGTACTTC. Translating gives CASSQPSGRANIYEQYF.

Only one count was recorded for this clone. V is TRBV9 and J is TRBJ2-1; D perhaps matches TRBD2 (5 bases). The germline V gene encodes CDR1 SGDLS and CDR2 YYNGEE. The CDR3 runs 16 residues. Trimming pared 0 bases from V and 2 bases from J, leaving 12 bases between. The CDR3 DNA reads TGTGCCAGCAGCGTAGCTACGGGGTTCCCCTACAATGAGCAGTTCTTC. Translation gives CASSVATGFPYNEQFF.